This T cell receptor (beta chain) was recovered during a study of blood T cell repertoires in COVID-19. Study in general: Italy, Spain and the United States were the sources of the convalescent and acute COVID-19 samples. PBMCs, B-cell-depleted T cells, or T cells provided the cDNA or gDNA that made up the material.

In the source study's methods: Reference gene primer amplification yielded estimated nucleated cell counts. This table comes from immunoSEQ multiplex PCR, and its TCRdb copy is limited to in-frame clones, with some not included. Clonal size and the V and J genes are those of that table, whereas D and trimming came from the DNA. The data show 150,000 to 200,000 clones, roughly 89% seen once. This CDR3 is built from 13 residues. CDR1 SEHNR and CDR2 FQNEAQ come from the germline V gene (reference sequence). The V gene lost 7 bases and the J gene lost 5 bases, with 15 bases spanning the gap. This clone appeared a few times.

The receptor was derived from a woman in her forties or fifties with acute or convalescent COVID-19. Sequenced material: peripheral blood. The chain links TRBV7-9 to TRBJ2-7, with D uncertain. The chain's CDR3 is CASTPPRVNEQYF. The CDR3 DNA sequence: TGTGCCAGCACCCCCCCCCGGGTCAACGAGCAGTACTTC.